This T cell receptor (beta chain) came from a study of T cell clonotyping in hematopoietic cell transplantation. This clone is judged large. Generated by immunoSEQ multiplex PCR, the TCRdb table keeps only in-frame clones and is missing some. Among approximately 10,000 clones listed, 50% to 65% were seen once. Trimming at V came to 1 base and at J to 1 base, leaving 7 bases not matched to a gene. CDR3 size: 16 residues. The V gene's germline CDR1 is MGHRA and CDR2 YSYEKL. The clonotype comes from a female patient aged 50-59 years who had an allogeneic stem cell transplant from an unrelated donor, so the T cells may come from the graft donor. Some clones in this sample may be carry-over from other donors' samples. The chain couples TRBV4-1 to TRBJ2-7; 7 bases are shared with TRBD1. This specimen consisted of peripheral blood mononuclear cells, obtained 100 days after allogeneic stem cell transplant. The DNA of the CDR3 is TGCGCCAGCAGCCAAGGGGACAGTCCTTTTTCCTACGAGCAGTACTTC. Amino acid sequence: CASSQGDSPFSYEQYF.